Listed here are 21 T cell receptor beta chains from one sample, sequenced in a study of cytomegalovirus exposure and HLA in healthy donors. Primers included in the PCR were 60 Vbeta and 13 Jbeta primers. TCRdb's table, derived via immunoSEQ multiplex PCR, lists solely in-frame clones and lacks some. The data contain 120,000 to 150,000 clones, approximately 76% of them singletons. The sequenced sample was PBMCs. These receptors came from a man aged 35 to 55 in good health and CMV-seronegative.

This chain uses TRBV7-3 with TRBJ2-7, with D possibly matching TRBD2 (5 bases). Between the trimmed V and J ends, which lost 3 bases and 1 base, there was a span of 13 bases. The CDR3 contains 15 residues. Germline loops: CDR1 SGHTA, CDR2 FQGTGA. The CDR3 region is CASSFFAGESYEQYF. CDR3 nucleotide sequence: TGTGCCAGCAGCTTTTTCGCGGGTGAATCCTACGAGCAGTACTTC. The full variable domain, rest sourced from reference TRBV7-3 and TRBJ2-7, is GAGVSQTPSNKVTEKGKYVELRCDPISGHTALYWYRQSLGQGPEFLIYFQGTGAADDSGLPNDRFFAVRPEGSVSTLKIQRTERGDSAVYLCASSFFAGESYEQYFGPGTRLTVT.

The sample holds a few counts of this clone. The chain is built from TRBV9 and TRBJ2-7, with 7 nucleotides matching TRBD2. With V trimmed by 3 bases and J by 7 bases, 7 bases remained unmatched. There are 13 residues in the CDR3. The V gene's germline CDR1 is SGDLS and CDR2 YYNGEE. The CDR3: CASSAGTNVEQYF. CDR3 sequence (DNA): TGTGCCAGCAGCGCCGGGACTAATGTTGAGCAGTACTTC.

The table lists this clone with a count of one. V and J are TRBV19 and TRBJ2-2, with unresolved D. The CDR3 covers 15 residues. The germline gives CDR1 LNHDA, CDR2 SQIVND (reference sequence). With 2 bases removed from V and 1 base from J, the gap between germline ends came to 8 bases. CDR3 region: CASSIFPENTGELFF. The CDR3 DNA reads as TGTGCCAGTAGTATATTTCCAGAGAACACCGGGGAGCTGTTTTTT.

The CDR3 DNA reads as TGCAGCGTTGGTGGGGGGGCCCTGAATACGCAGTATTTT. Its translation is CSVGGGALNTQYF. The V gene is TRBV29-1, the J gene TRBJ2-3; D is perhaps TRBD2 (7 bases). The V end lost 4 bases, the J end lost 7 bases, and 15 bases lay between the germline ends. Germline V gives CDR1 SQVTM, CDR2 ANQGSEA. The CDR3 is made up of 13 amino acids.

The gene calls are TRBV28 and TRBJ1-4, with 7 bases fitting TRBD1. With 1 base clipped from V and 7 bases from J, the junction kept 9 bases outside the gene matches. CDR1 MDHEN and CDR2 SYDVKM come from the germline V gene. The CDR3 length is 16 residues. The CDR3 is CASSLSTDRLTEKLFF. The CDR3 nucleotides read TGTGCCAGCAGTTTATCTACGGACAGGCTGACTGAAAAACTGTTTTTT.

The J gene is TRBJ2-3, the V gene TRBV19, with D uncertain. Germline CDR1 reads LNHDA; CDR2 reads SQIVND (reference sequence). Trimming left V 6 bases short and J 0 bases short, with 7 bases between. The CDR3 consists of 13 residues. This CDR3 is CASSPFSTDTQYF. The CDR3 DNA sequence: TGTGCCAGTAGCCCCTTTAGCACAGATACGCAGTATTTT.

The rearrangement uses TRBV9 and TRBJ2-5; 11 bases align to TRBD2. The CDR3 runs to 14 residues. With 8 bases clipped from V and 1 base from J, the junction kept 4 bases outside the gene matches. Looked up from germline, CDR1 is SGDLS and CDR2 is YYNGEE. CDR3 nucleotides: TGTGCCAGTTCTAGCGGGGGGTTCCAAGAGACCCAGTACTTC. Translating it yields CASSSGGFQETQYF.

The rearrangement links TRBV18 to TRBJ1-4; 7 bases are a match to TRBD1. This CDR3 is built from 13 residues. CDR1 is KGHSH and CDR2 is LQKENI in the germline V gene. V dropped 7 bases and J dropped 8; count of bases not matched to a gene: 7. This CDR3 is CASYRDRGEKLFF. The CDR3 DNA reads as TGTGCCAGCTACCGGGACAGAGGCGAAAAACTGTTTTTT. Filled out from reference TRBV18 and TRBJ1-4, the complete variable domain reads NAGVMQNPRHLVRRRGQEARLRCSPMKGHSHVYWYRQLPEEGLKFMVYLQKENIIDESGMPKERFSAEFPKEGPSILRIQQVVRGDSAAYFCASYRDRGEKLFFGSGTQLSVL.

The J gene is TRBJ1-6, the V gene TRBV6-1, with D uncertain. The CDR3 has 15 residues. CDR1 is MNHNS, CDR2 SASEGT, per germline. Trimming cost V 0 bases and J 7 bases, with 10 bases left between them. The CDR3 sequence is CASSEADSWNSPLHF. As DNA, the CDR3 is TGTGCCAGCAGTGAAGCTGACTCATGGAATTCACCCCTCCACTTT.

This sequence joins TRBV5-1 and TRBJ2-7, with D uncertain. V dropped 4 bases and J dropped 0 bases, with 11 bases sitting between them. The CDR3 has 14 amino acids. Germline CDR1 SGHRS, CDR2 YFSETQ. CDR3 loop: CASSRAQNSYEQYF. CDR3 nucleotides: TGCGCCAGCAGCAGAGCGCAAAACTCCTACGAGCAGTACTTC. Complete variable domain (other parts from reference TRBV5-1 and TRBJ2-7): KAGVTQTPRYLIKTRGQQVTLSCSPISGHRSVSWYQQTPGQGLQFLFEYFSETQRNKGNFPGRFSGRQFSNSRSEMNVSTLELGDSALYLCASSRAQNSYEQYFGPGTRLTVT.

This clone was counted a single time. The CDR3 DNA reads as TGTGCCTGGAGTCTAGGGGACGAGCAGTACTTC. Residues: CAWSLGDEQYF. This chain links TRBV30 with TRBJ2-7; D perhaps matches TRBD1 (5 bases). Germline values: CDR1 GTSNPN, CDR2 SVGIG (reference sequence). Trimming removed 2 bases at V and 5 bases at J, with 7 bases between. The CDR3 covers 11 residues.

This rearrangement joins TRBV14 to TRBJ1-6, with unresolved D. This CDR3 comprises 17 residues. Germline CDR1 and CDR2: SGHDN and FVKESK. Trimming shortened V by 1 base and J by 0 bases, and 10 bases separated the two germline ends. DNA of the CDR3: TGTGCCAGCAGCCAAGGTCTGTCGAGCTCCTATAATTCACCCCTCCACTTT. Its translation is CASSQGLSSSYNSPLHF.

The V and J genes are TRBV6-1 and TRBJ2-1; 7 nucleotides agree with TRBD1. Germline trimming cut 6 bases from V and 3 bases from J; bases unmatched to any gene: 5. The CDR3 loop spans 14 amino acids. Germline values: CDR1 MNHNS, CDR2 SASEGT. The CDR3 bases are TGTGCCAGCAGGCATAACAGGGGCTACAATGAGCAGTTCTTC. Amino acid sequence: CASRHNRGYNEQFF.

The chain uses TRBV4-1 and TRBJ1-6; D is unclear. CDR3 size: 16 residues. V was shortened by 3 bases and J by 5 bases, with 14 bases between the two germline ends. Germline loops: CDR1 MGHRA, CDR2 YSYEKL. The CDR3 DNA follows: TGCGCCAGCAGCCAGTCTAGTGTGGTGGATAATTCACCCCTCCACTTT. It codes for CASSQSSVVDNSPLHF.

The CDR3 nucleotides are TGTGCCAGCCGTCCGGACAAGGCCTACGAGCAGTACTTC. This encodes CASRPDKAYEQYF. The J gene is TRBJ2-7, the V gene TRBV7-8; tentative D call: TRBD1 (5 bases). The CDR3 has 13 amino acids. Trimming removed 8 bases from V and 2 bases from J, with 13 bases in between. Germline V lookup: CDR1 SGHVS, CDR2 FQNEAQ.

Details on this clone: The junction differs from germline at one of its ends, possibly a read error. The rearrangement links TRBV4-1 to TRBJ2-4, with 8 bases identical to TRBD1. Germline V gene sequence: CDR1 MGHRA, CDR2 YSYEKL. This CDR3 has 12 amino acids. This CDR3 is CASSQEGQGRAF. CDR3 DNA: TGCGCCAGCAGCCAAGAAGGACAGGGTCGGGCCTTC.

This rearrangement joins TRBV7-8 to TRBJ2-7; D is possibly TRBD1 (6 bases). Trimming took off 1 base at V and 1 base at J, with 11 bases between the two ends. Germline CDR1 and CDR2: SGHVS and FQNEAQ. This CDR3 comprises 15 residues. Here the CDR3 reads CASSLEGDTSYEQYF. The CDR3 coding sequence is TGTGCCAGCAGCTTAGAGGGGGACACTTCCTACGAGCAGTACTTC.

The chain has TRBV27 and TRBJ2-7; D is unresolved. CDR1 MNHEY and CDR2 SMNVEV come from the germline V gene (reference sequence). The CDR3 spans 14 residues. The V end was cut by 6 bases, the J end by 0 bases, with 12 bases between. CDR3 amino acids: CASSPILSSYEQYF. CDR3 DNA sequence: TGTGCCAGCAGCCCCATTTTGAGCTCCTACGAGCAGTACTTC.

The chain couples TRBV19 to TRBJ1-4; D call uncertain. In germline, CDR1 is LNHDA, CDR2 SQIVND (reference sequence). This CDR3 has 13 amino acids. V dropped 7 bases and J dropped 4 bases, with 10 bases sitting between them. In DNA form, the CDR3 reads TGTGCCAGTAAAGCGGATGGTAATGAAAAACTGTTTTTT. This gives the protein CASKADGNEKLFF.

The rearrangement uses TRBV5-4 and TRBJ1-1, with 7 bases matching TRBD1. Germline CDR1 is SGHNT and CDR2 is YYREEE (reference sequence). V lost 3 bases to trimming and J lost 2 bases; unmatched junction nucleotides: 7. The CDR3 has 15 residues. Here the CDR3 reads CASSSPRDSNTEAFF. The CDR3 DNA follows: TGTGCCAGCAGCTCCCCTCGGGACAGCAACACTGAAGCTTTCTTT. The whole variable domain, remainder taken from reference TRBV5-4 and TRBJ1-1, is ETGVTQSPTHLIKTRGQQVTLRCSSQSGHNTVSWYQQALGQGPQFIFQYYREEENGRGNFPPRFSGLQFPNYSSELNVNALELDDSALYLCASSSPRDSNTEAFFGQGTRLTVV.

CDR3: CASSLSDSVYEQYF. The CDR3 DNA reads TGTGCCAGCAGTTTATCCGACAGCGTTTACGAGCAGTACTTC. V usage is TRBV27 and J usage is TRBJ2-7; weak D call: TRBD1 (5 bases). This CDR3 spans 14 amino acids. CDR1 and CDR2 from the germline V gene are MNHEY and SMNVEV (reference sequence). V was clipped by 0 bases and J by 4 bases, with 10 bases between them.